The sequence of this TCR beta chain was determined in a study of control samples from healthy donors and cancer patients. The V segment lost 0 bases and the J segment 2 bases; nucleotides outside the gene matches: 3. CDR3 length: 15 amino acids. Per germline, CDR1 MNHEY and CDR2 SMNVEV (reference sequence). Clones were read by immunoSEQ multiplex PCR, and TCRdb kept only the in-frame ones, dropping some. The sample has about 89,000 clones, approximately 86% seen once. This clone was picked up one time. This chain links TRBV27 with TRBJ2-7; 8 bases line up with TRBD1. The receptor's source is a young man in good health. The material sequenced was blood. Here the CDR3 reads CASSLSGTGAYEQYV. CDR3 DNA: TGTGCCAGCAGTTTATCCGGGACAGGAGCCTACGAGCAGTACGTC.